The 7 T cell receptor beta chains below all came from one sample that was sequenced in a study of shared clonotypes between healthy human individuals. The assay was immunoSEQ multiplex PCR, and TCRdb's table has in-frame clones only and misses some. The table lists about 1 million clones, approximately 70% of them singletons, with about 1.5% in the top ten. The sequencing sample was made of memory CD4+ T cells sorted from blood. The subset was: CD45RA-negative fraction. Receptors originate from a man aged 18 to 29 in good health.

This clone was seen once. This specimen includes other DNA sequences encoding the same CDR3. V usage is TRBV5-4 and J usage is TRBJ1-6; D possibly corresponds to TRBD1 (5 bases). V was clipped by 0 bases and J by 5 bases, with 6 bases between them. The CDR3 consists of 14 residues. CDR1 SGHNT and CDR2 YYREEE come from the germline V gene (reference sequence). CDR3 sequence: CASSLARDNSPLHF. The CDR3 DNA sequence: TGTGCCAGCAGCTTGGCCAGGGATAATTCACCCCTCCACTTT.

The rearrangement joins TRBV5-6 to TRBJ2-7, with D perhaps matching TRBD2 (6 bases). Germline assignment: CDR1 SGHDT and CDR2 YYEEEE. The germline V and J ends were trimmed by 4 bases and 2 bases, with 19 bases remaining between them. The CDR3 is 16 residues long. The CDR3 sequence is CASSRPATGVTYEQYF. The CDR3 nucleotides are TGTGCCAGCAGCCGACCCGCGACGGGAGTAACCTACGAGCAGTACTTC.

V usage is TRBV21-1 and J usage is TRBJ1-3. TRBV21-1 is noted as a pseudogene. The CDR3 extends over 15 amino acids. In DNA form, the CDR3 reads TGTGCCAGCAGCAGCCCCACGAGCTCTGGAAACACCATATATTTT. It codes for CASSSPTSSGNTIYF.

The chain is built from TRBV18 and TRBJ1-5, with a possible D match to TRBD1 (6 bases). Germline V gives CDR1 KGHSH, CDR2 LQKENI. CDR3 length equals 14 residues. V was clipped by 5 bases and J by 6 bases, with 14 bases between them. CDR3 sequence (DNA): TGTGCCAGCTCAAAACAGGGAGATGGTCAGCCCCAGCATTTT. It codes for CASSKQGDGQPQHF.

The rearrangement links TRBV19 to TRBJ2-7; 10 nucleotides line up with TRBD1. V gave up 5 bases and J gave up 6 bases; unmatched junction bases: 4. The CDR3 length is 13 residues. Germline CDR1 reads LNHDA; CDR2 reads SQIVND (reference sequence). CDR3 protein: CASSPWTGGEQYF. CDR3 DNA sequence: TGTGCCAGTAGTCCCTGGACAGGGGGCGAGCAGTACTTC.

This clone was seen more than once but under ten times. The chain links TRBV28 to TRBJ1-2, with D maybe TRBD1 (6 bases). This CDR3 is built from 15 residues. V was cut by 4 bases and J by 8 bases, with 20 bases left in between. Germline V gene lookup returns CDR1 MDHEN and CDR2 SYDVKM. The CDR3 region has the DNA TGTGCCAGCAGTTCTATCGGACAGACACTCGAAGGCTACACCTTC. Translated: CASSSIGQTLEGYTF.

This clone turned up a few times. The V call is TRBV4-1, the J call TRBJ1-1, with TRBD1 matching over 7 bases. The V segment lost 5 bases and the J segment 1 base; nucleotides outside the gene matches: 1. The CDR3 covers 13 residues. Germline values: CDR1 MGHRA, CDR2 YSYEKL. CDR3 sequence reads: CASSGQENTEAFF. In DNA, the CDR3 is TGCGCCAGCAGCGGACAGGAGAACACTGAAGCTTTCTTT.